This TCR beta chain emerged from a study of T-cell reconstitution after alpha-beta-depleted transplantation in children. General study points: Day-60 TCRbeta diversity that was high in some patients was derived from surviving recipient T cells and thymic progenitors. Reportedly, alpha-beta T cells present about two months post-transplant originated from several hundred expanded clones of graft origin. Hyperexpanded clones declined; after one year, newly produced T cells mostly supplied diversity.

This clonotype was observed a few times. Its antigen is unknown. Between the trimmed V and J ends, which lost 2 bases and 0 bases, there was a span of 9 bases. Germline values: CDR1 SGHRS, CDR2 YFSETQ. The CDR3 runs 15 residues. Preparation of the TCRbeta library used unique molecular identifiers. From the PCR reads, TCRdb called clonotypes with MiXCR, one entry per CDR3 protein. The profile shows fewer than 1 million distinct CDR3 sequences, around 15% of them singletons. The receptor comes from a male patient younger than 18 who had a stem cell transplant for acute lymphoblastic leukemia, so the T cells may come from the graft donor. The chain employs TRBV5-1 and TRBJ1-5; possible D gene TRBD1, 6 bases. Sequenced material: PBMCs, mostly from graft donor cells, taken 360 days after TCRalphabeta/CD19-depleted stem cell transplant. The CDR3 DNA reads TGCGCCAGCAGCTTCGCGGGGGCTAGCAATCAGCCCCAGCATTTT. This gives the protein CASSFAGASNQPQHF.